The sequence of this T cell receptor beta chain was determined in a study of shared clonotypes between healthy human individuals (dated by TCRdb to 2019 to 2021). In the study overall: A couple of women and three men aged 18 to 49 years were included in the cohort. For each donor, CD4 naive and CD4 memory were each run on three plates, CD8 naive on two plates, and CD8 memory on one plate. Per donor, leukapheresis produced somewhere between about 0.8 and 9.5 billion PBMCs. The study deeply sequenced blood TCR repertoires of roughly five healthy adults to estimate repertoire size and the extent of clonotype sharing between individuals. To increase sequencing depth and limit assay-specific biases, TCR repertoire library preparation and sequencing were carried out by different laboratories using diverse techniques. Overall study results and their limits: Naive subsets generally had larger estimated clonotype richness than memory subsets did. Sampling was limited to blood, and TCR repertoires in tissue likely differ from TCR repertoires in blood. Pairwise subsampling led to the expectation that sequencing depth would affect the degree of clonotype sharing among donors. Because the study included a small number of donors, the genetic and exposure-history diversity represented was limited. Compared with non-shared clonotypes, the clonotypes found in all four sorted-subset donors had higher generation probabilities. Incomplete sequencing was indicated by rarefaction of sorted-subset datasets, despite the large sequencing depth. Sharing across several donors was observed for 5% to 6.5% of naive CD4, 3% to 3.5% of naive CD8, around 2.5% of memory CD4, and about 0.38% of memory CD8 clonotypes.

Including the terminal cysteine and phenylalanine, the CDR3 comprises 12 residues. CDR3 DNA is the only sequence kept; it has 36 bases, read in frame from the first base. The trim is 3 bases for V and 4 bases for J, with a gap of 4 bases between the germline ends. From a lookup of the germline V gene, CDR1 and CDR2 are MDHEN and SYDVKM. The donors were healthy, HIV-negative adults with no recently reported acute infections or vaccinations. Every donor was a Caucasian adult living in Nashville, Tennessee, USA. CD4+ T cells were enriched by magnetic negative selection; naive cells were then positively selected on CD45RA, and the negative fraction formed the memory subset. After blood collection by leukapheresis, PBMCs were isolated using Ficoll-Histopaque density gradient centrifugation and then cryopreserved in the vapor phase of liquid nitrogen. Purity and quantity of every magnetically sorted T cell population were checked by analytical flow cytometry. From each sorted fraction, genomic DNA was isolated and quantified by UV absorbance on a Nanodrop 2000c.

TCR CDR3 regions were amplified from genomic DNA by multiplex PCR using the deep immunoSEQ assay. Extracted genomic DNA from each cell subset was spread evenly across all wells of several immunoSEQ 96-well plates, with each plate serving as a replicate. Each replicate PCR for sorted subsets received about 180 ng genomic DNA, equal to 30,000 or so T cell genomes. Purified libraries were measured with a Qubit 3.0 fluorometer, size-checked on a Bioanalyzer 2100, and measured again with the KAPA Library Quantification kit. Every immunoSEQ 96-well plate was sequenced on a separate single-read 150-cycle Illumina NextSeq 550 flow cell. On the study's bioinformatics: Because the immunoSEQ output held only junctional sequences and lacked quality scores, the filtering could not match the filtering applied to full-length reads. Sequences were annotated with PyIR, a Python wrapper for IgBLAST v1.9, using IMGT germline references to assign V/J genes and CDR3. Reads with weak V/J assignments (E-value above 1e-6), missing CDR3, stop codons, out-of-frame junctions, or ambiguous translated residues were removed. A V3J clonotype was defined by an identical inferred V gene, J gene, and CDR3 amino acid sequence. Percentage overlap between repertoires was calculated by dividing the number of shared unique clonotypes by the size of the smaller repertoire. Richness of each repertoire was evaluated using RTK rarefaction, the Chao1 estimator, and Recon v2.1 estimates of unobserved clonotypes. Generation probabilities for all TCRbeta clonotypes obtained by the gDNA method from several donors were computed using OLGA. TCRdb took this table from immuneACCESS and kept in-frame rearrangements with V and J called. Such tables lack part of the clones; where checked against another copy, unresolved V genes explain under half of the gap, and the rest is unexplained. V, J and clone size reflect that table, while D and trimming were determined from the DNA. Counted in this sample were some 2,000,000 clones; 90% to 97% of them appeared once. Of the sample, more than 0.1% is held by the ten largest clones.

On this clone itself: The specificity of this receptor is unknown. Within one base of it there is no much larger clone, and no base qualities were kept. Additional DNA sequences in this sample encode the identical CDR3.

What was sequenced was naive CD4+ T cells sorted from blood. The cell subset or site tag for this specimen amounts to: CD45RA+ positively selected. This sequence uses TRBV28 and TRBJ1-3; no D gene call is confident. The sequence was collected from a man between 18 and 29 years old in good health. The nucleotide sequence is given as TGTGCCAGCAGTTTGCGGGGAAACACCATATATTTT. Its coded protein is CASSLRGNTIYF.